A selection of T cell receptor beta chains follows, all from one sample in a study of cytomegalovirus exposure and HLA in healthy donors. Data came from immunoSEQ multiplex PCR; TCRdb stores just in-frame clones and leaves some out. The table lists hundreds of thousands of clones, roughly 79% of them singletons. Source material: PBMCs. These receptors were taken from a male donor in good health and CMV-seronegative. Each CDR3 is given with its conserved first and last residue. D genes are given only for firm matches. For some rows the clone size is stated as once, few or many, or as a class when expanded; others skip it.

d_call	cdr3_length	clone_size	v_call	j_call	cdr3_aa	cdr3_nt
TRBD1	17	-	TRBV4-3	TRBJ1-1	CASSQDGDSISSFEAFF	TGCGCCAGCAGCCAAGACGGGGACAGTATAAGCTCATTTGAAGCTTTCTTT
-	13	-	TRBV15	TRBJ1-6	CATSREILEPLHF	TGTGCCACCAGCAGAGAGATTCTCGAGCCCCTCCACTTT
-	20	-	TRBV21-1	TRBJ2-7	CASSKAVGTSGTGITFEQYF	TGTGCCAGCAGCAAAGCGGTAGGGACTAGCGGCACTGGTATAACGTTCGAGCAGTACTTC
TRBD1	14	-	TRBV5-1	TRBJ2-5	CASSLTGVWETQYF	TGCGCCAGCAGCTTGACAGGGGTCTGGGAGACCCAGTACTTC
-	13	-	TRBV7-3	TRBJ1-1	CASSLRPESEAFF	TGTGCCAGCAGCTTAAGGCCGGAGTCTGAAGCTTTCTTT
-	15	once	TRBV5-8	TRBJ1-4	CASSRTGEGFEKLFF	TGTGCCAGCAGCCGGACCGGCGAGGGATTCGAAAAACTGTTTTTT
-	12	-	TRBV19	TRBJ2-7	CASRSGWDEQYF	TGTGCCAGTAGATCAGGGTGGGACGAGCAGTACTTC
TRBD1	17	-	TRBV14	TRBJ1-2	CASSHPSRDRSPYGYTF	TGTGCCAGCAGCCACCCAAGCCGGGACAGGTCCCCCTATGGCTACACCTTC
-	15	-	TRBV18	TRBJ1-4	CASSLQQGLNEKLFF	TGTGCCAGCTCACTACAACAGGGCTTAAATGAAAAACTGTTTTTT
TRBD1	15	-	TRBV30	TRBJ1-5	CAWSWTGHVDQPQHF	TGTGCCTGGAGTTGGACAGGGCACGTTGATCAGCCCCAGCATTTT
TRBD1	15	-	TRBV9	TRBJ1-3	CASSDRGTAGNTIYF	TGTGCCAGCAGCGACAGAGGGACAGCTGGAAACACCATATATTTT
TRBD1	15	-	TRBV9	TRBJ2-7	CASSSRTGISYEQYF	TGTGCCAGCAGCTCCAGGACAGGAATTTCCTACGAGCAGTACTTC
-	15	once	TRBV4-2	TRBJ1-2	CASSQEGQTYYGYTF	TGTGCCAGCAGCCAAGAAGGACAGACCTACTATGGCTACACCTTC
-	14	-	TRBV7-2	TRBJ2-1	CASSFGARSNEQFF	TGTGCCAGCAGCTTTGGGGCCAGGTCGAATGAGCAGTTCTTC
TRBD1	15	-	TRBV11-2	TRBJ2-7	CASSLDRDRTYEQYF	TGTGCCAGCAGCTTAGACCGGGACAGAACCTACGAGCAGTACTTC